The 10 T cell receptor beta chains listed next were all sequenced from one sample in a study of T cell repertoires in cytomegalovirus infection. No antigen has been identified for these receptors. TCRdb analysed the reads with MiXCR anew, one entry per CDR3 protein. The sample has 700,000 to 950,000 distinct CDR3 sequences, about 33% seen once. Sample: cultured CD8+ T cells from PBMCs, taken from culture after CMV antigen stimulation. Every receptor here comes from a human donor in good health (CMV status not recorded). Some clones in this sample may be carry-over from other donors' samples.

Ten or more counts support this clonotype. CDR3 residues: CASSIANTNTGELFF. CDR3 DNA sequence: TGTGCCAGTAGTATAGCGAATACTAACACCGGGGAGCTGTTTTTT. The genes are TRBV19 and TRBJ2-2; D uncertain. Germline V CDR1 and CDR2: LNHDA, SQIVND (reference sequence). The V gene lost 1 base and the J gene lost 2 bases, with 8 bases spanning the gap. This CDR3 region has 15 residues.

At least ten counts were recorded for this clonotype. The rearrangement links TRBV27 to TRBJ2-7; a possible D gene is TRBD2 (7 bases). Trimming stripped 6 bases from V and 3 bases from J, with 12 bases between. The germline CDR1 and CDR2 sequences are MNHEY and SMNVEV (reference sequence). This CDR3 has 13 residues. The CDR3 loop reads CASSLGGGYEQYF. For the CDR3, the DNA is TGTGCCAGCAGCTTAGGGGGGGGCTACGAGCAGTACTTC.

The gene calls are TRBV9 and TRBJ1-2, with D perhaps matching TRBD1 (6 bases). Per the germline V gene, CDR1 is SGDLS and CDR2 is YYNGEE. V was cut by 3 bases and J by 4 bases, with 13 bases left in between. CDR3 length equals 14 residues. CDR3 region: CASSGRGATYGYTF. The CDR3 bases are TGTGCCAGCAGCGGGAGGGGGGCCACCTATGGCTACACCTTC. Looking up the rest from reference TRBV9 and TRBJ1-2 gives the full variable domain: DSGVTQTPKHLITATGQRVTLRCSPRSGDLSVYWYQQSLDQGLQFLIQYYNGEERAKGNILERFSAQQFPDLHSELNLSSLELGDSALYFCASSGRGATYGYTFGSGTRLTVV.

This clonotype has a handful of counts. V and J are TRBV29-1 and TRBJ1-2; 11 nucleotides line up with TRBD1. CDR1 and CDR2 from the germline V gene are SQVTM and ANQGSEA. This CDR3 is 12 amino acids long. With V trimmed by 6 bases and J by 4 bases, 1 base remained unmatched. The CDR3 protein is CSVGQGGYGYTF. The CDR3, as DNA: TGCAGCGTGGGACAGGGGGGCTATGGCTACACCTTC.

This clonotype was observed a few times. The CDR3 sequence is CASSYGQEGTDTQYF. Here the CDR3 DNA reads TGTGCCAGTAGTTACGGACAGGAGGGCACAGATACGCAGTATTTT. The genes are TRBV19 and TRBJ2-3; 7 nucleotides line up with TRBD1. The trim removed 5 bases at V and 1 base at J, leaving 6 bases unmatched. The CDR3 runs 15 residues. Germline V gene data show CDR1 as LNHDA and CDR2 as SQIVND (reference sequence).

The chain carries TRBV5-4 and TRBJ1-1; D call uncertain. Germline values: CDR1 SGHNT, CDR2 YYREEE (reference sequence). This CDR3 region has 11 residues. Between the trimmed V and J ends, which lost 0 bases and 9 bases, there was a span of 6 bases. The CDR3 bases are TGTGCCAGCAGCTTGGGCGGACAAGCTTTCTTT. The encoded protein is CASSLGGQAFF.

The sample holds a few counts of this clonotype. V gene TRBV20-1 combines with J gene TRBJ2-1; TRBD1 matches at 12 bases. The germline CDR1 and CDR2 sequences are DFQATT and SNEGSKA (reference sequence). The CDR3 length is 16 residues. Trimming removed 5 bases from V and 0 bases from J; junction bases left unmatched: 5. CDR3 region: CSARGQGASSYNEQFF. CDR3 DNA: TGCAGTGCTCGGGGACAGGGGGCGAGCTCCTACAATGAGCAGTTCTTC.

The V gene is TRBV6-2 or TRBV6-3, the J gene TRBJ2-5; D remains ambiguous. Deletions cut 0 bases from V and 5 bases from J, with 10 bases between. The CDR3 contains 14 residues. Germline values: CDR1 MNHEY, CDR2 SVGEGT. The CDR3 protein is CASSYSTVVETQYF. CDR3 DNA: TGTGCCAGCAGTTACTCGACCGTGGTGGAGACCCAGTACTTC.

This clonotype was detected a few times. The gene calls are TRBV27 and TRBJ1-3; the D gene is possibly TRBD1 (6 bases). The V and J ends lost 6 bases and 3 bases respectively, with 12 bases between them. The CDR3 contains 14 residues. CDR1 is MNHEY and CDR2 is SMNVEV in the germline V gene (reference sequence). The DNA for the CDR3 is TGTGCCAGCAGGGCGACAGGAGATGGAAACACCATATATTTT. Amino acid sequence: CASRATGDGNTIYF.

The chain recombines TRBV12-5 with TRBJ2-3; D perhaps matches TRBD2 (7 bases). Germline lookup yields CDR1 LGHNT and CDR2 FRNRAP. Between the trimmed V and J ends, which lost 5 bases and 1 base, there was a span of 22 bases. CDR3 length: 18 amino acids. CDR3 residues: CASGQPPHRGARTDTQYF. CDR3 sequence (DNA): TGTGCTAGTGGTCAGCCCCCCCACCGGGGGGCCCGCACAGATACGCAGTATTTT.